This T cell receptor beta chain was profiled in a study of patients and donors after allogeneic stem cell transplantation. TCRdb redid the calling of the RT-PCR reads with MiXCR, one entry per CDR3 protein. The sample contains roughly 940,000 distinct CDR3 sequences, roughly 18% of which appear only once. The CDR3 extends over 14 amino acids. The trim removed 7 bases at V and 4 bases at J, leaving 8 bases unmatched. This clonotype has a count of ten or more. The TCR originated in a human donor who was either an allogeneic HSCT recipient or a stem cell or donor lymphocyte infusion donor (not recorded which). It is not recorded whose cells these are; they may come from a transplant donor. The sequenced sample was blood, either unsorted or a sorted T cell fraction (not recorded which). The chain joins TRBV12-3 or TRBV12-4 to TRBJ1-1, with TRBD1 matching 8 bases. CDR3 coding DNA: TGTGCCAGCACCGTGGACAGGGTACGCACTGAAGCTTTCTTT. Residues: CASTVDRVRTEAFF.